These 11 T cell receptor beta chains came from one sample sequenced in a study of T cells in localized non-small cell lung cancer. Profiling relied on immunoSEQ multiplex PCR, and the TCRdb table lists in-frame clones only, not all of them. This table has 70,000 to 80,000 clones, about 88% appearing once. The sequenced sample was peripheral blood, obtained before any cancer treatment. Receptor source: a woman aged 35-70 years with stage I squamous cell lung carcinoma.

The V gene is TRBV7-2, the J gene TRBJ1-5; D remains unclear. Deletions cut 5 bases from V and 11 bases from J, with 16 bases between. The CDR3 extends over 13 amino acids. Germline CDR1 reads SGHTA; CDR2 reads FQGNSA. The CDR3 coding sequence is TGTGCCAGCAGCCACCTTGACCGGAAGACCCAGCATTTT. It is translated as CASSHLDRKTQHF.

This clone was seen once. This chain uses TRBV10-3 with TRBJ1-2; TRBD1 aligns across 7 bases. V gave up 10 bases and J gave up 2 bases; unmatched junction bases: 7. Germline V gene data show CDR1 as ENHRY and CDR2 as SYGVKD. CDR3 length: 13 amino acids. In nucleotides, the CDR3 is TGTGCCAGCAGGTCGGGACAGAACTATGGCTACACCTTC. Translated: CASRSGQNYGYTF.

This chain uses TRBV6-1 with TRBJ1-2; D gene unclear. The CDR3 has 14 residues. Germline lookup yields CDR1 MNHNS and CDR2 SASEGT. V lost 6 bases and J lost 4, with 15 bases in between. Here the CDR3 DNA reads TGTGCCAGCAGCCCCCTCCGAGACGGCTATGGCTACACCTTC. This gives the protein CASSPLRDGYGYTF.

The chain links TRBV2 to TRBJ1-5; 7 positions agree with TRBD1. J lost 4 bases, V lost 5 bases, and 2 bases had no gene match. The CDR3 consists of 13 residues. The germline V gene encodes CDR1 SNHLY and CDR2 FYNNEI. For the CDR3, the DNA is TGTGCCAGCAGTACAGGGGAGAATCAGCCCCAGCATTTT. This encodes CASSTGENQPQHF.

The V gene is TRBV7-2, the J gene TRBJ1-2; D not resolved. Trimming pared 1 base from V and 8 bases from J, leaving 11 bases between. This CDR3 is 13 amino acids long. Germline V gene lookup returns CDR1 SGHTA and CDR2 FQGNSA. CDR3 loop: CASSLVGWEGYTF. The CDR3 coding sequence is TGTGCCAGCAGCTTAGTGGGTTGGGAAGGCTACACCTTC. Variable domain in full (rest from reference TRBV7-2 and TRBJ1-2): GAGVSQSPSNKVTEKGKDVELRCDPISGHTALYWYRQSLGQGLEFLIYFQGNSAPDKSGLPSDRFSAERTGGSVSTLTIQRTQQEDSAVYLCASSLVGWEGYTFGSGTRLTVV.

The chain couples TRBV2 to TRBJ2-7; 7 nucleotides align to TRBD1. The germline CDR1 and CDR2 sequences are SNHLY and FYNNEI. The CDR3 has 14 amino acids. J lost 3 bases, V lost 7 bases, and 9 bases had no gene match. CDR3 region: CASTKGASGYEQYF. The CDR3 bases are TGTGCCAGCACCAAGGGGGCGTCGGGCTACGAGCAGTACTTC.

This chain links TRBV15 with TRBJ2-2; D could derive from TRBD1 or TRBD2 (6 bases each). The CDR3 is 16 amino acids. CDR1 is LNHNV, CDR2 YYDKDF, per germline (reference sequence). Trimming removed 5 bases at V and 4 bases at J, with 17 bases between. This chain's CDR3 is CATSRHGGSGTGELFF. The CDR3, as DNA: TGTGCCACCAGCCGTCACGGGGGCTCGGGCACCGGGGAGCTGTTTTTT.

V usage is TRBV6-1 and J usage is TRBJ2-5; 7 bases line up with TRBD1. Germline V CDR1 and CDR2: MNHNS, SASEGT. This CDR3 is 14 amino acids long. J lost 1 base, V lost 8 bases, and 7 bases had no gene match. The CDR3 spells CASRFWTGQETQYF. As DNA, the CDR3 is TGTGCCAGCCGATTTTGGACAGGCCAAGAGACCCAGTACTTC.

This CDR3 reads CASSPTGGRTTEAFF. The CDR3 DNA reads TGTGCCAGCAGCCCGACAGGGGGGCGGACCACTGAAGCTTTCTTT. The V call is TRBV9, the J call TRBJ1-1; 9 bases are a match to TRBD1. V shed 4 bases, J shed 4 bases, and the junction held 8 bases outside the gene matches. Germline loops: CDR1 SGDLS, CDR2 YYNGEE. CDR3 length: 15 amino acids. The variable domain in full, completed from reference TRBV9 and TRBJ1-1, reads DSGVTQTPKHLITATGQRVTLRCSPRSGDLSVYWYQQSLDQGLQFLIQYYNGEERAKGNILERFSAQQFPDLHSELNLSSLELGDSALYFCASSPTGGRTTEAFFGQGTRLTVV.

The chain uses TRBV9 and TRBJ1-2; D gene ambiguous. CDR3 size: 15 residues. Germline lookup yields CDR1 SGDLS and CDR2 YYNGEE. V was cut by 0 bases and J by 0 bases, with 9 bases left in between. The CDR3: CASSVEGLANYGYTF. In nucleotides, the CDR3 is TGTGCCAGCAGCGTAGAAGGTTTAGCTAACTATGGCTACACCTTC.

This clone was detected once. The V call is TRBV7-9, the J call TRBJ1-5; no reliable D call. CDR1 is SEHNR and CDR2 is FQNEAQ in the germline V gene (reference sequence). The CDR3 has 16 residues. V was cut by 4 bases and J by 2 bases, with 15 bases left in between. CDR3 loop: CASSSWGGRGNQPQHF. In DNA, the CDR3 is TGTGCCAGCAGCTCCTGGGGTGGGAGGGGCAATCAGCCCCAGCATTTT.